Shown below are 31 T cell receptor beta chains from a single sample sequenced in a study of cytomegalovirus exposure and HLA in healthy donors. The study ran its PCR with 60 Vbeta and 13 Jbeta primers. Profiled with immunoSEQ multiplex PCR; TCRdb holds only in-frame clones, not every one. Of 200,000 or so clones listed, roughly 74% are singletons. What was sequenced was PBMCs. The source of these receptors is a woman under 40 in good health and CMV-seropositive.

The rearrangement joins TRBV18 to TRBJ1-2, with D unresolved. V was pared by 2 bases and J by 3 bases, with 10 bases between. Germline loops: CDR1 KGHSH, CDR2 LQKENI. The CDR3 covers 14 residues. The chain's CDR3 is CASSPLRGDYGYTF. CDR3 DNA sequence: TGTGCCAGCTCACCATTGCGCGGAGACTATGGCTACACCTTC.

The J gene is TRBJ2-3, the V gene TRBV18; unclear D gene. This CDR3 is 12 amino acids long. CDR1 KGHSH and CDR2 LQKENI come from the germline V gene. The V end was cut by 6 bases, the J end by 7 bases, with 11 bases between. The CDR3 nucleotides read TGTGCCAGCTCGCCAGCGCCCTATACGCAGTATTTT. Protein product: CASSPAPYTQYF.

This CDR3 is CASSETGEVEAFF. Written as DNA, the CDR3 is TGTGCCAGCAGCGAAACAGGGGAAGTGGAAGCTTTCTTT. This chain joins TRBV9 and TRBJ1-1, with 7 bases identical to TRBD1. The trim removed 3 bases at V and 8 bases at J, leaving 7 bases unmatched. The CDR3 is 13 residues long. From germline, CDR1 is SGDLS and CDR2 YYNGEE.

The chain links TRBV5-1 to TRBJ2-2; D not resolved. This CDR3 has 14 residues. The germline V and J ends were trimmed by 3 bases and 2 bases, with 8 bases remaining between them. Germline V CDR1 and CDR2: SGHRS, YFSETQ. The CDR3 protein is CASSYVLNTGELFF. The CDR3 DNA follows: TGCGCCAGCAGCTACGTACTTAACACCGGGGAGCTGTTTTTT.

The chain joins TRBV27 to TRBJ2-1; D is perhaps TRBD2 (6 bases). Trimming removed 5 bases at V and 1 base at J, with 12 bases between. The CDR3 length is 15 residues. Germline lookup yields CDR1 MNHEY and CDR2 SMNVEV (reference sequence). CDR3 residues: CASSQQGTSYNEQFF. DNA for the CDR3: TGTGCCAGCAGTCAACAAGGGACTTCCTACAATGAGCAGTTCTTC.

The chain joins TRBV9 to TRBJ2-2, with 7 bases matching TRBD1. The CDR3 length is 15 residues. The V gene end was trimmed by 0 bases and the J gene end by 4 bases; junction bases not matched to a gene: 3. Germline V CDR1 and CDR2: SGDLS, YYNGEE. The CDR3 loop reads CASSVGTGSTGELFF. In nucleotides, the CDR3 is TGTGCCAGCAGCGTAGGGACAGGTTCCACCGGGGAGCTGTTTTTT.

The J gene is TRBJ2-7, the V gene TRBV19; 8 bases agree with TRBD1. Germline V gives CDR1 LNHDA, CDR2 SQIVND (reference sequence). Trimming removed 5 bases from V and 2 bases from J; junction bases left unmatched: 2. The CDR3 length is 13 residues. In DNA, the CDR3 is TGTGCCAGTAGTGCGGGACAGGCCTACGAGCAGTACTTC. Translation: CASSAGQAYEQYF.

The rearrangement links TRBV4-1 to TRBJ2-7; D might be TRBD2 (5 bases). CDR3 length: 14 residues. Trimming took off 6 bases at V and 5 bases at J, with 17 bases between the two ends. Germline CDR1 reads MGHRA; CDR2 reads YSYEKL. CDR3 region: CASSDYKGPHEQYF. The CDR3 region has the DNA TGCGCCAGCAGTGACTATAAGGGTCCCCACGAGCAGTACTTC.

The chain joins TRBV10-2 to TRBJ2-5, with 8 positions matching TRBD2. The germline gives CDR1 WSHSY, CDR2 SAAADI. The CDR3 totals 12 residues. The V segment lost 3 bases and the J segment 13 bases; nucleotides outside the gene matches: 7. The CDR3 region is CASSDGGGPPYF. Written as DNA, the CDR3 is TGCGCCAGCAGTGATGGCGGGGGGCCCCCGTACTTC.

This sequence joins TRBV10-1 and TRBJ2-7, with D possibly being TRBD1 (5 bases). Germline loops: CDR1 WNHNN, CDR2 SYGVQD (reference sequence). This CDR3 region has 14 residues. V dropped 1 base and J dropped 3 bases, with 10 bases sitting between them. The CDR3 nucleotides are TGCGCCAGCAGTGAGTTCAGGGCTAGCTACGAGCAGTACTTC. Its protein is CASSEFRASYEQYF.

The CDR3 reads CASSLDSAGFKDIQYF. CDR3 coding DNA: TGTGCCAGCAGCTTAGATTCGGCAGGGTTTAAGGACATTCAGTACTTC. The chain couples TRBV7-6 to TRBJ2-4, with D possibly being TRBD1 (5 bases). Trimming cost V 1 base and J 8 bases, with 18 bases left between them. CDR3 length: 16 residues. Germline V CDR1 and CDR2: SGHVS, FNYEAQ.

The gene calls are TRBV9 and TRBJ2-3; D is possibly TRBD2 (5 bases). The V gene lost 4 bases and the J gene lost 5 bases, with 20 bases spanning the gap. The germline V gene encodes CDR1 SGDLS and CDR2 YYNGEE. This CDR3 has 16 residues. CDR3 protein: CASSSTGLHSGDTQYF. In DNA form, the CDR3 reads TGTGCCAGCAGCTCAACCGGACTCCATTCAGGAGATACGCAGTATTTT.

The chain combines TRBV15 with TRBJ2-7, with TRBD1 as a possible D gene (7 bases). Trimming stripped 0 bases from V and 5 bases from J, with 11 bases between. In germline, CDR1 is LNHNV, CDR2 YYDKDF (reference sequence). CDR3 size: 14 residues. The CDR3 reads CATSRDARGDEQYF. DNA of the CDR3: TGTGCCACCAGCAGAGATGCCAGGGGGGACGAGCAGTACTTC.

The chain combines TRBV4-3 with TRBJ2-2; D is possibly TRBD2 (5 bases). Per germline, CDR1 LGHNA and CDR2 YSLEER. V was cut by 7 bases and J by 1 base, with 10 bases left in between. The length of the CDR3 is 14 residues. The CDR3 sequence is CASTGGLNTGELFF. The CDR3 coding sequence is TGCGCCAGCACAGGCGGACTGAACACCGGGGAGCTGTTTTTT.

Concerning this clone itself: Other nucleotide sequences from this sample produce the same CDR3. V is TRBV18 and J is TRBJ1-1, with 7 nucleotides matching TRBD1. V lost 2 bases to trimming and J lost 3 bases; unmatched junction nucleotides: 0. Germline-derived CDR1 and CDR2 are KGHSH and LQKENI. The CDR3 extends over 13 amino acids. CDR3 bases: TGTGCCAGCTCACCAACAGGGGACACTGAAGCTTTCTTT. This gives the protein CASSPTGDTEAFF.

This clone was counted only a few times. V usage is TRBV6-1 and J usage is TRBJ1-2, with a possible D match to TRBD1 (5 bases). The CDR3 runs 14 residues. V gave up 6 bases and J gave up 0 bases, with 11 bases separating them. The germline V gene encodes CDR1 MNHNS and CDR2 SASEGT. The CDR3 DNA sequence: TGTGCCAGCAGAATACAGGAAGCTAACTATGGCTACACCTTC. Translation gives CASRIQEANYGYTF.

The chain employs TRBV28 and TRBJ1-5, with a tentative D call TRBD1 (6 bases). The V gene's germline CDR1 is MDHEN and CDR2 SYDVKM. V shed 5 bases and J shed 7 bases, with 18 bases lying between them. This CDR3 is 15 amino acids long. CDR3 in DNA: TGTGCCAGCAGTGGGGAGAAACAGGGTCGACAGCCCCAGCATTTT. Translated, it gives CASSGEKQGRQPQHF.

This rearrangement joins TRBV4-1 to TRBJ1-2; D gene ambiguous. The CDR3 is made up of 16 amino acids. V dropped 4 bases and J dropped 8 bases, with 23 bases sitting between them. The V gene's germline CDR1 is MGHRA and CDR2 YSYEKL. The CDR3 DNA is TGCGCCAGCAGCCGATCGGGGTGGGGTGGCTTTGGAGGCTACACCTTC. This translates into CASSRSGWGGFGGYTF.

V gene TRBV13 combines with J gene TRBJ2-1; 10 positions match TRBD2. Trimming cost V 8 bases and J 8 bases; bases outside gene matches: 12. The CDR3 is 15 residues long. Germline assignment: CDR1 PRHDT and CDR2 FYEKMQ (reference sequence). CDR3 DNA: TGTGCCAGCGCCCCCTACGTAGCGGGAGGCTATGAGCAGTTCTTC. Its protein is CASAPYVAGGYEQFF.

The J gene is TRBJ2-2, the V gene TRBV7-8, with D perhaps TRBD2 (6 bases). V was clipped by 2 bases and J by 4 bases, with 14 bases between them. CDR3 length equals 16 residues. Per germline, CDR1 SGHVS and CDR2 FQNEAQ. CDR3: CASSLRRDLSTGELFF. The CDR3 DNA follows: TGTGCCAGCAGCTTACGGAGGGATTTGAGCACCGGGGAGCTGTTTTTT.

This clone showed up just a few times. The CDR3 does not end in the conserved phenylalanine or tryptophan, so this is likely a read error. This chain connects TRBV5-1 to TRBJ1-6; maybe TRBD1 (6 bases). CDR1 SGHRS and CDR2 YFSETQ come from the germline V gene. The CDR3 runs 14 residues. V dropped 2 bases and J dropped 16 bases, with 19 bases sitting between them. As DNA, the CDR3 is TGCGCCAGCAGCTTAAGACAGGCGGGTCCCACGCTCCACTCT. Translating gives CASSLRQAGPTLHS.

This clone was recorded a few times. The CDR3 DNA reads TGTGCCAGCAGCTTATCTCCAGGGCCCGCCACTGAAGCTTTCTTT. Residues: CASSLSPGPATEAFF. This chain links TRBV11-3 with TRBJ1-1, with a tentative D call TRBD1 (5 bases). The length of the CDR3 is 15 residues. Trimming shortened V by 2 bases and J by 4 bases, and 14 bases separated the two germline ends. Germline loops: CDR1 SGHNT, CDR2 YENEEA.

The chain employs TRBV6-5 and TRBJ2-5, with 10 bases aligning to TRBD2. J gave up 11 bases and V 2 bases, and 14 bases lay outside the gene matches. Germline V gene sequence: CDR1 MNHEY, CDR2 SVGAGI. The length of the CDR3 is 16 residues. CDR3 nucleotides: TGTGCCAGCAGTTACCTAGCGGGAGCCCCTTTGGGGGAGCAGTACTTC. Its protein is CASSYLAGAPLGEQYF.

The chain carries TRBV10-2 and TRBJ2-5, with 12 nucleotides matching TRBD2. After removal of 6 bases from V and 4 bases from J, the junction contained 9 bases not matched to a gene. Germline assignment: CDR1 WSHSY and CDR2 SAAADI. CDR3 length: 16 residues. The CDR3 DNA follows: TGCGCCAGCAGGGAGCGACTAGCGGGGGTAGGAGAGACCCAGTACTTC. It codes for CASRERLAGVGETQYF.

This clone has more than one count but fewer than ten. The V call is TRBV18, the J call TRBJ1-3; 8 positions match TRBD1. The V segment lost 1 base and the J segment 3 bases; nucleotides outside the gene matches: 5. The length of the CDR3 is 16 residues. CDR1 and CDR2 (germline): KGHSH, LQKENI. The CDR3 DNA sequence: TGTGCCAGCTCACCACGGACAGGGATTGTTGGAAACACCATATATTTT. Translating gives CASSPRTGIVGNTIYF.

The rearrangement joins TRBV5-1 to TRBJ1-1, with TRBD1 identical over 7 bases. CDR1 is SGHRS, CDR2 YFSETQ, per germline. The CDR3 consists of 16 residues. The J segment lost 1 base and the V segment lost 4 bases, leaving 10 bases of the junction unmatched. The CDR3 nucleotides are TGCGCCAGCAGCCCCGGGACAGCTTGGGGGAACACTGAAGCTTTCTTT. Protein product: CASSPGTAWGNTEAFF.

The chain carries TRBV5-4 and TRBJ1-2, with TRBD1 identical over 9 bases. The germline V gene encodes CDR1 SGHNT and CDR2 YYREEE (reference sequence). The CDR3 is 15 amino acids. The J segment lost 2 bases and the V segment lost 4 bases, leaving 6 bases of the junction unmatched. The DNA for the CDR3 is TGTGCCAGCAGCGCGGGACAGGGCCGCAACTATGGCTACACCTTC. Protein sequence: CASSAGQGRNYGYTF.

V gene TRBV13 combines with J gene TRBJ2-7; TRBD1 matches at 8 bases. The CDR3 runs to 14 residues. With V trimmed by 5 bases and J by 0 bases, 3 bases remained unmatched. The germline V gene has CDR1 PRHDT and CDR2 FYEKMQ (reference sequence). CDR3 nucleotide sequence: TGTGCCAGCAGCATTGACAGGGGCTCCTACGAGCAGTACTTC. Protein sequence: CASSIDRGSYEQYF.

The chain recombines TRBV6-5 with TRBJ1-4, with D unclear. The V gene lost 0 bases and the J gene lost 10 bases, with 18 bases spanning the gap. From germline, CDR1 is MNHEY and CDR2 SVGAGI. This CDR3 region has 16 residues. The CDR3 protein is CASSYSGRRDWRKLFF. The CDR3 DNA is TGTGCCAGCAGTTACTCCGGCCGACGGGATTGGAGAAAACTGTTTTTT.

CDR3 residues: CASITYEQYF. CDR3 nucleotides: TGTGCCAGCATCACCTACGAGCAGTACTTC. The chain is built from TRBV6-5 and TRBJ2-7; D is unclear. The V end lost 7 bases, the J end lost 2 bases, and 3 bases lay between the germline ends. Per the germline V gene, CDR1 is MNHEY and CDR2 is SVGAGI. The CDR3 has 10 amino acids.

This rearrangement joins TRBV18 to TRBJ1-1, with a weak D call TRBD1 (5 bases). Trimming took 3 bases from V and 5 from J, leaving 16 bases between them. This CDR3 contains 15 residues. Germline V gene sequence: CDR1 KGHSH, CDR2 LQKENI. The CDR3 sequence is CASSPSMGGGTEAFF. Here the CDR3 DNA reads TGTGCCAGCTCACCTTCAATGGGGGGAGGGACTGAAGCTTTCTTT.